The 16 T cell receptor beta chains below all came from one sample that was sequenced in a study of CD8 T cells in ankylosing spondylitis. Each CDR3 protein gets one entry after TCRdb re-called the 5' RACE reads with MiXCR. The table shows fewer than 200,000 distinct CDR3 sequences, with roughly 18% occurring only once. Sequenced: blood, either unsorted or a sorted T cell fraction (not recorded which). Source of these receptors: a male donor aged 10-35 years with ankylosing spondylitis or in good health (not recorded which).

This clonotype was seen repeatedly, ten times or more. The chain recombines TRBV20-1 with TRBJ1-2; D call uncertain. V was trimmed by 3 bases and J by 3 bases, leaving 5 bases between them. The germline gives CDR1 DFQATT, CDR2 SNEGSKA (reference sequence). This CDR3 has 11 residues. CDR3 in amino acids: CSARADYGYTF. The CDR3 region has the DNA TGCAGTGCTAGGGCTGACTATGGCTACACCTTC.

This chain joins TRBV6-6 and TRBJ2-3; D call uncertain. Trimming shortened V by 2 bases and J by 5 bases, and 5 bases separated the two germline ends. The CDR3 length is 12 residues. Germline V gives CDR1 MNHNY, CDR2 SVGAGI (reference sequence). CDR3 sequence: CASSYGRDTQYF. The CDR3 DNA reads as TGTGCCAGCAGTTACGGTAGAGATACGCAGTATTTT.

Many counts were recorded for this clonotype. CDR3 sequence (DNA): TGTGCCAGCAGCCTCTCCCCAGGGCAGGAGTATGGCTACACCTTC. Residues: CASSLSPGQEYGYTF. V gene TRBV12-3 or TRBV12-4 combines with J gene TRBJ1-2; D is perhaps TRBD1 (5 bases). The CDR3 totals 15 residues. The germline V and J ends were trimmed by 6 bases and 5 bases, with 19 bases remaining between them.

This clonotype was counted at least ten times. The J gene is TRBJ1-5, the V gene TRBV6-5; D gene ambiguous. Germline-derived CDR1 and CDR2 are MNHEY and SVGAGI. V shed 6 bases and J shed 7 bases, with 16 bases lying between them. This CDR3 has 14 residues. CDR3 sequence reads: CASSQGRVSQPQHF. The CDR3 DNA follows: TGTGCCAGCAGCCAAGGGAGGGTGAGCCAGCCCCAGCATTTT.

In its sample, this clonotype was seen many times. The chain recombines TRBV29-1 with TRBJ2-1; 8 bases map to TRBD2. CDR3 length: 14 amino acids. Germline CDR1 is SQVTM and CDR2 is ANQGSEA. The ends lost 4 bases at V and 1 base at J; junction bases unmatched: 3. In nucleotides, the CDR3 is TGCAGCGTTGCGGGGGGGGGTTCCTACAATGAGCAGTTCTTC. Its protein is CSVAGGGSYNEQFF.

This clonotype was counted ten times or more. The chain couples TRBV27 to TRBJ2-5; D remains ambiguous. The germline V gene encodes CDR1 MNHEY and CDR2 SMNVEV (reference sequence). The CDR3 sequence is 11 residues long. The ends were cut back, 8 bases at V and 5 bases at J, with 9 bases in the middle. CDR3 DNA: TGTGCCAGCTGTATGAGCGAGACCCAGTACTTC. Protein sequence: CASCMSETQYF.

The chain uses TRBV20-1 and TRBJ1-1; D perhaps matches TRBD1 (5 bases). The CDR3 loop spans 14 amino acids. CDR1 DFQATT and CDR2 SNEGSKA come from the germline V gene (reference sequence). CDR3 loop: CRGVEGAVNTEAFF. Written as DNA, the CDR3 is TGCAGGGGGGTCGAAGGGGCTGTGAACACTGAAGCTTTCTTT.

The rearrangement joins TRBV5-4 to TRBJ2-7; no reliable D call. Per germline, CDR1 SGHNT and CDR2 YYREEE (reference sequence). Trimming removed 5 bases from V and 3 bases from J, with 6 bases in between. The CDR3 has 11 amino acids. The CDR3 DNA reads TGTGCCAGCAGAGACGACTACGAGCAGTACTTC. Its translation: CASRDDYEQYF. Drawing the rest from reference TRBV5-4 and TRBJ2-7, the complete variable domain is ETGVTQSPTHLIKTRGQQVTLRCSSQSGHNTVSWYQQALGQGPQFIFQYYREEENGRGNFPPRFSGLQFPNYSSELNVNALELDDSALYLCASRDDYEQYFGPGTRLTVT.

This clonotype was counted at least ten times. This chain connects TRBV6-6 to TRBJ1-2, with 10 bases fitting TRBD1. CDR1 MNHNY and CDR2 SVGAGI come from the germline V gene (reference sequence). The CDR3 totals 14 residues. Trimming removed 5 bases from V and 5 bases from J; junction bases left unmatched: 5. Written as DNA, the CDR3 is TGTGCCAGCAGTCAGGGACAGGGGTGGTATGGCTACACCTTC. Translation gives CASSQGQGWYGYTF.

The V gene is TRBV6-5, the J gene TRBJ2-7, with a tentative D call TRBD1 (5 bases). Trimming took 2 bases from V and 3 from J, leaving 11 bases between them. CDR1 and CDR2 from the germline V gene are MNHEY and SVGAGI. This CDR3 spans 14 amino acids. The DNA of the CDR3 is TGTGCCAGCAGTTACCGAGGAGACAGCTACGAGCAGTACTTC. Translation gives CASSYRGDSYEQYF.

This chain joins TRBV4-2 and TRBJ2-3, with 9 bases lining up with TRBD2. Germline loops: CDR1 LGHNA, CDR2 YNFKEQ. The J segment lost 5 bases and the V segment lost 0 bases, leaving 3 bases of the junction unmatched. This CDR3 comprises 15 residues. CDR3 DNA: TGTGCCAGCAGCCAAGAAGGGCGGGAGGGAGATACGCAGTATTTT. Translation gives CASSQEGREGDTQYF.

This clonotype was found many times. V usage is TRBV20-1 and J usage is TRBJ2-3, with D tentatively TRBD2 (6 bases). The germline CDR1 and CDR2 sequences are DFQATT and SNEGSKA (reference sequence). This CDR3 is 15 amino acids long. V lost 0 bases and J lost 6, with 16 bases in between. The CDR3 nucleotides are TGCAGTGCTAGAGATCCGGGCGGGCGGGGCGATACGCAGTATTTT. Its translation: CSARDPGGRGDTQYF.

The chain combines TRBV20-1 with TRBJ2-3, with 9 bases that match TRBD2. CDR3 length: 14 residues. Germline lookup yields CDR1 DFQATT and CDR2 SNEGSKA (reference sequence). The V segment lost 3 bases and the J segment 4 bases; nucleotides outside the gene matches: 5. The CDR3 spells CSASLAGASDTQYF. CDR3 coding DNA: TGCAGTGCTAGCTTAGCGGGAGCGTCAGATACGCAGTATTTT.

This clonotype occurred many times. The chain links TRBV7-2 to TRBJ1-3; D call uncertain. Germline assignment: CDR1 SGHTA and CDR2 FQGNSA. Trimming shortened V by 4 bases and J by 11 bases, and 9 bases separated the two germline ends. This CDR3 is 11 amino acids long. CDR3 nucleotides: TGTGCCAGCAGCTCCTACGACGCCATATATTTT. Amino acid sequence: CASSSYDAIYF.

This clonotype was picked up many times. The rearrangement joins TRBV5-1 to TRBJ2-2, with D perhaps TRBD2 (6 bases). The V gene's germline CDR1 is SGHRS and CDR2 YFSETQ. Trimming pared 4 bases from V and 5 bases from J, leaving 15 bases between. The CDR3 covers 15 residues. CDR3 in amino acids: CASSRAEGWTGELFF. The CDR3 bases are TGCGCCAGCAGCCGGGCGGAGGGCTGGACCGGGGAGCTGTTTTTT. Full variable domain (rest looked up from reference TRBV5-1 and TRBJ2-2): KAGVTQTPRYLIKTRGQQVTLSCSPISGHRSVSWYQQTPGQGLQFLFEYFSETQRNKGNFPGRFSGRQFSNSRSEMNVSTLELGDSALYLCASSRAEGWTGELFFGEGSRLTVL.

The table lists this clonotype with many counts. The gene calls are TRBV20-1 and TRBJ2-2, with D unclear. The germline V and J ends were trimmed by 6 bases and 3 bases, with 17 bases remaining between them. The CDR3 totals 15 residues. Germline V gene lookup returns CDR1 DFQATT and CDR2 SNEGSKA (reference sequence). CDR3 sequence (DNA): TGCAGTGCCCCCTACACGCAGGTTCACACCGGGGAGCTGTTTTTT. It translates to CSAPYTQVHTGELFF.